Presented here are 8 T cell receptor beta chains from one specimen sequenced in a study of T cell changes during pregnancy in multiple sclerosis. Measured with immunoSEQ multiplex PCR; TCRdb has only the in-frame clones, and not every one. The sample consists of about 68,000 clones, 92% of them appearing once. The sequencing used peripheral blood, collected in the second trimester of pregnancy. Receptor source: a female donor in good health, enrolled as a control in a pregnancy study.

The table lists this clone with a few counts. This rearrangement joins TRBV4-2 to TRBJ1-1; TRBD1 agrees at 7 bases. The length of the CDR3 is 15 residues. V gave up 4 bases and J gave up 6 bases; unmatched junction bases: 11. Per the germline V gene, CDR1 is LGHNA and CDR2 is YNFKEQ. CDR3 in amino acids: CASSLASTGTAEAFF. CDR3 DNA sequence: TGTGCCAGCAGCCTAGCATCAACCGGGACAGCTGAAGCTTTCTTT.

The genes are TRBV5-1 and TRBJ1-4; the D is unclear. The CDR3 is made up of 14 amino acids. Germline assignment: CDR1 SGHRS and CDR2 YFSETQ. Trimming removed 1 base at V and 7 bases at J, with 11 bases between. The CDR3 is CASSLLGVAEKLFF. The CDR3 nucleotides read TGCGCCAGCAGCTTGCTGGGCGTGGCTGAAAAACTGTTTTTT. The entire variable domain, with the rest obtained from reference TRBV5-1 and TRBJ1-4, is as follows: KAGVTQTPRYLIKTRGQQVTLSCSPISGHRSVSWYQQTPGQGLQFLFEYFSETQRNKGNFPGRFSGRQFSNSRSEMNVSTLELGDSALYLCASSLLGVAEKLFFGSGTQLSVL.

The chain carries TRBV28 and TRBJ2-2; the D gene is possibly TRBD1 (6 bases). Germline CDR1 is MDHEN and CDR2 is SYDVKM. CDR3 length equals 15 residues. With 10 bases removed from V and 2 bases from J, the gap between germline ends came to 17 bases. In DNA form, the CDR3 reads TGTGCCACTCGAGTCCGGACAGTTAACACCGGGGAGCTGTTTTTT. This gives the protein CATRVRTVNTGELFF.

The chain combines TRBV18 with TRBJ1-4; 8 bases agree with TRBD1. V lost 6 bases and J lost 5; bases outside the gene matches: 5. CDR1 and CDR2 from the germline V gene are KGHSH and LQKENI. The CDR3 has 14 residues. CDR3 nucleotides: TGTGCCAGCTCCCCGGACAGGGTGAATGAAAAACTGTTTTTT. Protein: CASSPDRVNEKLFF.

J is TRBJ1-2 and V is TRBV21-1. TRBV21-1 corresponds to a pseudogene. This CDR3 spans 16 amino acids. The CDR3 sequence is CASSKEGRTTNYGYTF. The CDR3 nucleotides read TGTGCCAGCAGCAAAGAAGGGCGGACTACTAACTATGGCTACACCTTC.

CDR3: CASSARQPGDEKLFF. CDR3 nucleotide sequence: TGCGCCAGCAGCGCAAGACAACCCGGCGATGAAAAACTGTTTTTT. This rearrangement joins TRBV5-1 to TRBJ1-4; D unresolved. This CDR3 comprises 15 residues. Germline V lookup: CDR1 SGHRS, CDR2 YFSETQ. V was trimmed by 4 bases and J by 6 bases, leaving 16 bases between them. The full variable domain, with the rest looked up from reference TRBV5-1 and TRBJ1-4, is KAGVTQTPRYLIKTRGQQVTLSCSPISGHRSVSWYQQTPGQGLQFLFEYFSETQRNKGNFPGRFSGRQFSNSRSEMNVSTLELGDSALYLCASSARQPGDEKLFFGSGTQLSVL.

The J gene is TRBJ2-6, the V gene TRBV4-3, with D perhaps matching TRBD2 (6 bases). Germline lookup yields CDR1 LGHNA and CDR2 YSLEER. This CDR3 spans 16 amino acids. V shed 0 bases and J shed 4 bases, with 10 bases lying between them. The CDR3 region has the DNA TGCGCCAGCAGCCAAGAGGGGGGAGCAGGGGCCAACGTCCTGACTTTC. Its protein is CASSQEGGAGANVLTF.

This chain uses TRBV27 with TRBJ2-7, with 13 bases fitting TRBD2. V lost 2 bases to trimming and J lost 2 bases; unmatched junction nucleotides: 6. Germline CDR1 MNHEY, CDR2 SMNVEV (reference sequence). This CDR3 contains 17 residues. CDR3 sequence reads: CASSLAPTSGGTYEQYF. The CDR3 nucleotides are TGTGCCAGCAGTTTAGCCCCGACTAGCGGGGGGACCTACGAGCAGTACTTC.